A single sample is the source of the 2 T cell receptor beta chains below, sequenced in a study of cytomegalovirus exposure and HLA in healthy donors. The PCR was carried out with 60 Vbeta primers and 13 Jbeta primers. TCRdb's table, derived via immunoSEQ multiplex PCR, lists solely in-frame clones and lacks some. The data show tens of thousands of clones, around three quarters seen once. Sequenced: PBMCs. All receptors come from a man aged 25-45 years in good health and CMV-seronegative.

The chain recombines TRBV10-3 with TRBJ2-7; D is possibly TRBD2 (5 bases). The CDR3 extends over 17 amino acids. Germline V gene data show CDR1 as ENHRY and CDR2 as SYGVKD. Trimming removed 2 bases at V and 2 bases at J, with 19 bases between. The CDR3 is CAISEAGPAKGTYEQYF. CDR3 coding DNA: TGTGCCATCAGTGAGGCGGGCCCAGCCAAAGGGACCTACGAGCAGTACTTC.

The chain recombines TRBV12-5 with TRBJ2-5, with TRBD2 matching 9 bases. The CDR3 is 15 residues long. V gave up 3 bases and J gave up 5 bases; unmatched junction bases: 7. Per the germline V gene, CDR1 is LGHNT and CDR2 is FRNRAP. The CDR3 nucleotides read TGTGCTAGTGGTTTTGGCGGGAGGGCCGGTGAGACCCAGTACTTC. Encoded protein: CASGFGGRAGETQYF.